Shown below are 12 T cell receptor beta chains from a single sample sequenced in a study of patients and donors after allogeneic stem cell transplantation (dated by TCRdb to 2018 to 2021). Library preparation employed RT-PCR. The listed sequencing device is NextSeq 550. TCRdb reprocessing: public reads trimmed at Q25 with fastp, clones called with MiXCR, in-frame beta chains kept. Each CDR3 protein gets just one entry, which takes the most common genes and DNA from the rows behind it. The sample yields roughly 30,000 distinct CDR3 sequences; under 7.5% were counted once. About 34% of the sample lies in the top ten. Material: blood, either unsorted or a sorted T cell fraction (not recorded which). All receptors come from a human donor who was either an allogeneic HSCT recipient or a stem cell or donor lymphocyte infusion donor (not recorded which). It is not recorded whose cells these are; they may come from a transplant donor.

This chain joins TRBV27 and TRBJ2-7, with TRBD2 identical over 13 bases. This CDR3 comprises 16 residues. The ends lost 5 bases at V and 5 bases at J; junction bases unmatched: 9. Germline V gives CDR1 MNHEY, CDR2 SMNVEV (reference sequence). CDR3 in DNA: TGTGCCAGCAGTGCCGCGGGACTAGCGGGATCTAACGAGCAGTACTTC. It specifies CASSAAGLAGSNEQYF.

This clonotype was seen repeatedly, ten times or more. The rearrangement joins TRBV9 to TRBJ1-4; 9 bases line up with TRBD1. This CDR3 is 15 amino acids long. CDR1 SGDLS and CDR2 YYNGEE come from the germline V gene. V trimming: 0 bases; J trimming: 6 bases; junction bases outside the gene matches: 3. The CDR3 spells CASSVEGTGYEKLFF. CDR3 sequence (DNA): TGTGCCAGCAGCGTAGAGGGGACAGGGTATGAAAAACTGTTTTTT.

This clonotype was counted ten times or more. V is TRBV28 and J is TRBJ2-3; no reliable D call. V was pared by 3 bases and J by 2 bases, with 9 bases between. Per the germline V gene, CDR1 is MDHEN and CDR2 is SYDVKM. This CDR3 contains 14 residues. CDR3 nucleotide sequence: TGTGCCAGCAGTTTCCCTCCAGTCACAGATACGCAGTATTTT. Its translation: CASSFPPVTDTQYF. Drawing the rest from reference TRBV28 and TRBJ2-3, the complete variable domain is DVKVTQSSRYLVKRTGEKVFLECVQDMDHENMFWYRQDPGLGLRLIYFSYDVKMKEKGDIPEGYSVSREKKERFSLILESASTNQTSMYLCASSFPPVTDTQYFGPGTRLTVL.

This clonotype was recorded many times. The rearrangement joins TRBV6-2 or TRBV6-3 to TRBJ1-5, with TRBD1 identical over 9 bases. CDR1 is MNHEY and CDR2 is SVGEGT in the germline V gene. CDR3 length: 14 amino acids. Unmatched junction bases numbered 4, after V lost 5 bases and J lost 5 bases. CDR3 protein: CASSRDREDQPQHF. The CDR3 DNA reads as TGTGCCAGCAGTCGGGACAGGGAGGATCAGCCCCAGCATTTT.

Comments on this clonotype: This may be a read error, as it is one base from a much larger clone. The chain combines TRBV18 with TRBJ1-5; TRBD1 might be the D (6 bases). The germline V gene encodes CDR1 KGHSH and CDR2 LQKENI. The CDR3 spans 13 residues. The CDR3 DNA reads TGTGCCAGCTCGGGACATAGCAATCTGCCCCAGCATTTT. Its protein is CASSGHSNLPQHF.

This clonotype was observed many times. The chain carries TRBV28 and TRBJ1-5; a weak D match, TRBD1 (5 bases). This CDR3 is built from 18 residues. Trimming left V 3 bases short and J 1 base short, with 19 bases between. The germline CDR1 and CDR2 sequences are MDHEN and SYDVKM. CDR3 DNA sequence: TGTGCCAGCAGTTTTTATGGAGGGGCTCTTAGGAGCAATCAGCCCCAGCATTTT. This sequence encodes CASSFYGGALRSNQPQHF.

This clonotype occurred many times. This chain connects TRBV7-9 to TRBJ2-5; no definite D call. The CDR3 length is 12 residues. Germline CDR1 reads SEHNR; CDR2 reads FQNEAQ (reference sequence). Trimming pared 6 bases from V and 5 bases from J, leaving 10 bases between. As DNA, the CDR3 is TGTGCCAGCAGACCACAAGGGGAGACCCAGTACTTC. It specifies CASRPQGETQYF.

This clonotype was picked up many times. V is TRBV12-5 and J is TRBJ1-3; no reliable D call. This CDR3 comprises 15 residues. Between the trimmed V and J ends, which lost 6 bases and 2 bases, there was a span of 14 bases. In germline, CDR1 is LGHNT, CDR2 FRNRAP. The CDR3 region is CASGPPQDPGNTIYF. CDR3 DNA: TGTGCTAGTGGCCCTCCGCAGGACCCTGGAAACACCATATATTTT.

The sample holds many counts of this clonotype. The rearrangement joins TRBV28 to TRBJ1-1; no reliable D call. Germline V lookup: CDR1 MDHEN, CDR2 SYDVKM. V lost 7 bases to trimming and J lost 5 bases, with 11 bases between them. The CDR3 has 12 amino acids. The CDR3 loop reads CASNLVRTEAFF. In nucleotides, the CDR3 is TGTGCCAGCAATCTTGTTCGGACTGAAGCTTTCTTT.

This clonotype was observed many times. This chain joins TRBV18 and TRBJ1-5, with a tentative D call TRBD1 (5 bases). Germline V CDR1 and CDR2: KGHSH, LQKENI. Trimming removed 5 bases at V and 3 bases at J, with 14 bases between. The CDR3 consists of 15 residues. The CDR3 nucleotides read TGTGCCAGCTCAAGAATGCAGGGTGACAATCAGCCCCAGCATTTT. Translation: CASSRMQGDNQPQHF.

In this sample, this clonotype turned up many times. This chain links TRBV7-2 with TRBJ2-2; D may be TRBD2 (6 bases). V gave up 3 bases and J gave up 3 bases, with 8 bases separating them. There are 14 residues in the CDR3. CDR1 is SGHTA and CDR2 is FQGNSA in the germline V gene. The CDR3, as DNA: TGTGCCAGCAGCTTGGGGACTTACACCGGGGAGCTGTTTTTT. This gives the protein CASSLGTYTGELFF.

This clonotype came up many times. The rearrangement joins TRBV20-1 to TRBJ1-6; D possibly corresponds to TRBD1 (5 bases). The CDR3 extends over 17 amino acids. The V and J ends lost 3 bases and 2 bases respectively, with 17 bases between them. CDR1 and CDR2 from the germline V gene are DFQATT and SNEGSKA (reference sequence). The CDR3 DNA is TGCAGTGCTAGTCCTGTAGCAGGGCGGGCCTATAATTCACCCCTCCACTTT. This encodes CSASPVAGRAYNSPLHF.